The 12 T cell receptor beta chains given below trace back to one sample, sequenced in a study of T cells after yellow fever vaccination. One entry per CDR3 protein, called by TCRdb with MiXCR from the 5' RACE reads. The data contain tens of thousands of distinct CDR3 sequences, approximately 7.5% of them singletons. The sequences come from CD8+ T cells sorted from PBMCs, collected on the day of the yellow fever booster vaccination. The receptor set was obtained from a man between 25 and 39 years old who received the YFV17D yellow fever vaccine.

This clonotype was recorded a few times. The CDR3 region is CAVASNIYEQYF. CDR3 bases: TGTGCCGTCGCTTCCAATATCTACGAGCAGTACTTC. This chain links TRBV27 with TRBJ2-7; D gene uncertain. Trimming shortened V by 11 bases and J by 3 bases, and 14 bases separated the two germline ends. The CDR3 runs to 12 residues. Germline assignment: CDR1 MNHEY and CDR2 SMNVEV (reference sequence).

This clonotype turned up a few times. CDR3 sequence: CASSQNLDVLGEPQHF. The DNA of the CDR3 is TGTGCCAGCAGCCAAAACCTGGACGTCTTAGGAGAGCCCCAGCATTTT. The V and J genes are TRBV3-1 and TRBJ1-5; D is unresolved. V lost 2 bases, J lost 8 bases, and 19 bases lay in between. Germline V CDR1 and CDR2: LGHDT, YNNKEL (reference sequence). This CDR3 is 16 amino acids long. The variable domain in full, completed from reference TRBV3-1 and TRBJ1-5, reads DTAVSQTPKYLVTQMGNDKSIKCEQNLGHDTMYWYKQDSKKFLKIMFSYNNKELIINETVPNRFSPKSPDKAHLNLHINSLELGDSAVYFCASSQNLDVLGEPQHFGDGTRLSIL.

V usage is TRBV25-1 and J usage is TRBJ2-5, with a tentative D call TRBD2 (5 bases). V gave up 6 bases and J gave up 2 bases, with 7 bases separating them. The V gene's germline CDR1 is MGHDK and CDR2 SYGVNS. The CDR3 sequence is 12 residues long. CDR3: CASRGEQETQYF. The CDR3 DNA is TGTGCCAGCAGGGGAGAACAAGAGACCCAGTACTTC. Variable domain in full (rest from reference TRBV25-1 and TRBJ2-5): EADIYQTPRYLVIGTGKKITLECSQTMGHDKMYWYQQDPGMELHLIHYSYGVNSTEKGDLSSESTVSRIRTEHFPLTLESARPSHTSQYLCASRGEQETQYFGPGTRLLVL.

This clonotype was observed at least ten times. The rearrangement uses TRBV7-9 and TRBJ2-1; tentatively, D is TRBD2 (5 bases). The germline V and J ends were trimmed by 6 bases and 7 bases, with 19 bases remaining between them. The CDR3 sequence is 15 residues long. Germline CDR1 and CDR2: SEHNR and FQNEAQ (reference sequence). This CDR3 reads CASSRPRGTVNEQFF. DNA for the CDR3: TGTGCCAGCAGTCGCCCTCGGGGTACAGTGAATGAGCAGTTCTTC. Supplemented by reference TRBV7-9 and TRBJ2-1, the full variable domain reads DTGVSQNPRHKITKRGQNVTFRCDPISEHNRLYWYRQTLGQGPEFLTYFQNEAQLEKSRLLSDRFSAERPKGSFSTLEIQRTEQGDSAMYLCASSRPRGTVNEQFFGPGTRLTVL.

This clonotype was counted only a few times. The chain combines TRBV7-2 with TRBJ1-5; TRBD1 aligns across 9 bases. V trimming: 4 bases; J trimming: 6 bases; junction bases outside the gene matches: 4. This CDR3 has 14 residues. The germline V gene encodes CDR1 SGHTA and CDR2 FQGNSA. CDR3 in amino acids: CASSSGQGRQPQHF. The CDR3 DNA reads as TGTGCCAGCAGCTCTGGACAGGGGCGTCAGCCCCAGCATTTT.

As concerns this clonotype: A junction end diverges from the germline sequence, so it may reflect a read error. The V gene is TRBV20-1, the J gene TRBJ1-5, with a weak D call TRBD1 (6 bases). Germline CDR1 and CDR2: DFQATT and SNEGSKA (reference sequence). This CDR3 has 18 residues. The CDR3 nucleotides read TGCTGTGCTCCCCGAGGGGGGGCAGCGAGGGGAGGTTTCCAGCCCCAGCATTTT. Its translation is CCAPRGGAARGGFQPQHF.

The chain uses TRBV5-1 and TRBJ2-5; D ambiguous. The V gene lost 2 bases and the J gene lost 4 bases, with 18 bases spanning the gap. CDR1 is SGHRS, CDR2 YFSETQ, per germline. The CDR3 length is 16 residues. This chain's CDR3 is CASSFQADARIETQYF. CDR3 nucleotides: TGCGCCAGCAGCTTCCAGGCGGACGCCCGGATAGAGACCCAGTACTTC.

The chain carries TRBV9 and TRBJ1-2; tentatively, D is TRBD1 (6 bases). V gave up 0 bases and J gave up 5 bases, with 8 bases separating them. Germline CDR1 SGDLS, CDR2 YYNGEE. The CDR3 contains 13 residues. DNA of the CDR3: TGTGCCAGCAGCGTAGTAACAGGGTATGGCTACACCTTC. This sequence encodes CASSVVTGYGYTF.

This clonotype was counted between two and nine times. The chain joins TRBV6-5 to TRBJ1-5; no reliable D call. This CDR3 is built from 13 residues. Germline assignment: CDR1 MNHEY and CDR2 SVGAGI. V dropped 3 bases and J dropped 10 bases, with 13 bases sitting between them. The CDR3, as DNA: TGTGCCAGCAGTTATGACTCCAAAGGTCCCCAGCATTTT. Protein sequence: CASSYDSKGPQHF.

This clonotype was recorded at least ten times. The chain links TRBV6-5 to TRBJ2-3; D is undetermined. Per germline, CDR1 MNHEY and CDR2 SVGAGI. There are 12 residues in the CDR3. Deletions cut 5 bases from V and 10 bases from J, with 13 bases between. Written as DNA, the CDR3 is TGTGCCAGCAGTAGAAATGGAGTTGCGCAGTATTTT. This translates into CASSRNGVAQYF.

The rearrangement joins TRBV7-2 to TRBJ2-7; TRBD2 agrees at 7 bases. From germline, CDR1 is SGHTA and CDR2 FQGNSA. This CDR3 has 14 amino acids. V gave up 1 base and J gave up 4 bases; unmatched junction bases: 4. CDR3: CASSLEGLRYEQYF. The CDR3 region has the DNA TGTGCCAGCAGCTTAGAGGGACTACGGTACGAGCAGTACTTC.

This clonotype was counted a few times. The chain joins TRBV14 to TRBJ2-1, with a weak D call TRBD2 (6 bases). The length of the CDR3 is 16 residues. In germline, CDR1 is SGHDN, CDR2 FVKESK. V gave up 0 bases and J gave up 7 bases, with 16 bases separating them. CDR3 loop: CASSQDSAGLGNEQFF. As DNA, the CDR3 is TGTGCCAGCAGCCAAGATTCGGCGGGATTGGGAAATGAGCAGTTCTTC.